These T cell receptor beta chains were read from a single sample in a study of T cells in Graves' hyperthyroidism and ophthalmopathy. One entry per CDR3 protein results from TCRdb running MiXCR on the multiplex PCR reads. The sample has some 250,000 distinct CDR3 sequences; around 15% are singletons. Sample: blood. The receptors derive from a woman aged 45-65 years with Graves' hyperthyroidism that later progressed to Graves' ophthalmopathy. Each CDR3 is given with its conserved first and last residue. The D gene is left open where the match is weak. Size is omitted from some rows. Given values are once, few, many or a class for expanded clones.

many,TRBV10-3,-,TRBJ2-7,TGTGCCATCAGGGACAACTACGAGCAGTACTTC,CAIRDNYEQYF
many,TRBV12-3/TRBV12-4,TRBD2,TRBJ2-7,TGTGCCAGCAGTTTTCGCCGGGGGGGCTACGAGCAGTACTTC,CASSFRRGGYEQYF
few,TRBV20-1,-,TRBJ2-7,TGCAGTGCTAGACAGGGGCTTTGGGACGAGCAGTACTTC,CSARQGLWDEQYF
-,TRBV6-1,-,TRBJ2-2,TGTGCCAGCAGTGAGAGGGGGATACACACCGGGGAGCTGTTTTTT,CASSERGIHTGELFF
many,TRBV28,TRBD2,TRBJ2-7,TGTGCCAGCATCTCGGGCGGGTGGACTAGCGGGAGCTACGAGCAGTACTTC,CASISGGWTSGSYEQYF
many,TRBV28,-,TRBJ1-5,TGTGCCAGCAGGCCTGGACAGCGTAATCAGCCCCAGCATTTT,CASRPGQRNQPQHF
many,TRBV28,-,TRBJ1-2,TGTGCCAGCAGTTTAGAAATCAGGGGAGTAGGCTATGGCTACACCTTC,CASSLEIRGVGYGYTF
few,TRBV19,TRBD1,TRBJ1-6,TGTGCCAGTACCGCTACCGGGACAGGGCATAATTCACCCCTCCACTTT,CASTATGTGHNSPLHF
many,TRBV7-7,-,TRBJ2-5,TGTGCTAGCAGCTTGGACTGGGGGACGGAGGGGTCCCAGTACTTC,CASSLDWGTEGSQYF
many,TRBV27,-,TRBJ1-6,TGTGCCAGCAGGGACGGACTAAATAATTCACCCCTCCACTTT,CASRDGLNNSPLHF
many,TRBV2,-,TRBJ1-1,TGTGCCAGCAGCCCCGTAGGGGTCCCTGAAGCTTTCTTT,CASSPVGVPEAFF
many,TRBV27,TRBD2,TRBJ2-1,TGTGCCAGCAGTCTCCAGTGGGGACGGGAGGTTTACAATGAGCAGTTCTTC,CASSLQWGREVYNEQFF
many,TRBV28,TRBD2,TRBJ2-1,TGTGCCATCTCGATTAATCCATCTCTGGCGGGGGGACCACGGAATGAGCAGTTCTTC,CAISINPSLAGGPRNEQFF
-,TRBV27,-,TRBJ2-7,TGTGCCAGCAGTTCTCCCGTTTGGGACAACTCCTACGAGCAGTACTTC,CASSSPVWDNSYEQYF
many,TRBV2,TRBD2,TRBJ2-1,TGTGCCAGCACCCGTCAAAGGGGACTAGCGGGAAGTGAGCAGTTCTTC,CASTRQRGLAGSEQFF
many,TRBV20-1,TRBD2,TRBJ2-1,TGCAGTGCCCAAGCCCCGGGACTAGCGGGAGACGATGAGCAGTTCTTC,CSAQAPGLAGDDEQFF
many,TRBV15,TRBD2,TRBJ2-7,TGTGCCACCAGCCGAGGGGGGACTAGCGGGGGTTACGAGCAGTACTTC,CATSRGGTSGGYEQYF
many,TRBV2,-,TRBJ1-4,TGTGCCAGCACCGGTATACGGGGTGCTAATGAAAAACTGTTTTTT,CASTGIRGANEKLFF